Below, one T cell receptor beta chain is given with its context. One junction end disagrees with the germline gene, perhaps due to a read error. Germline V gene sequence: CDR1 SSHAT, CDR2 FNYEAQ (reference sequence). The CDR3 totals 16 residues. This entry belongs to a study of CD8+CD57+ T cells in acquired aplastic anemia. For the study at large: Sorting CD4+ and CD8+ cells gave DNA averaging approximately 3 ug.

Investigators profiled TCR beta VDJ and CDR3 from genomic DNA template. TCRdb redid the calling of the reads with MiXCR, one entry per CDR3 protein. The repertoire includes 260,000 or so distinct CDR3 sequences, roughly 82% of them detected once, and around 40% sits in the top ten. CD8+CD57+ cell expansion had been shown by flow cytometry in patients chosen for sequencing. The clonotype was recovered from a human donor with aplastic anemia. Sequenced material: sorted CD4+, CD8+, or CD8+CD57+ T cells (not recorded which) from PBMCs. The V and J genes are TRBV7-7 and TRBJ2-2; D is perhaps TRBD2 (6 bases). DNA for the CDR3: TGTGCCCGCAGCCCGACAGCTCAAAGGAACACCGGGGGGCTGTTTTTT. Its translation is CARSPTAQRNTGGLFF.